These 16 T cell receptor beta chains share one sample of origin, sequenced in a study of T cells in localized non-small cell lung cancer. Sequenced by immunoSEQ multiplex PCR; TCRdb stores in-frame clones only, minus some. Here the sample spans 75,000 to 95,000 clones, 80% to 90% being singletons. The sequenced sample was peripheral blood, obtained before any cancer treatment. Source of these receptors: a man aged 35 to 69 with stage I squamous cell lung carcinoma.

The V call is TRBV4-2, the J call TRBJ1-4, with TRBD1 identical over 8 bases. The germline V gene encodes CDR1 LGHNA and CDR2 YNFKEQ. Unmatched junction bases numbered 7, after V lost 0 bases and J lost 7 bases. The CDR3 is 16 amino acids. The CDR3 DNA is TGTGCCAGCAGCCAAGAGGGGCAGGGGGCGGGTGAAAAACTGTTTTTT. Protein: CASSQEGQGAGEKLFF.

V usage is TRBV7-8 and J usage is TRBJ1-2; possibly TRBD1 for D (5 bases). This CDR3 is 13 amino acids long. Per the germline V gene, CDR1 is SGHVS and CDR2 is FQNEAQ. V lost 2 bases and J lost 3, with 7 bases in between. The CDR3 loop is CASSLQQDYGYTF. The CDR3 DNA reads TGTGCCAGCAGCTTACAACAGGACTATGGCTACACCTTC.

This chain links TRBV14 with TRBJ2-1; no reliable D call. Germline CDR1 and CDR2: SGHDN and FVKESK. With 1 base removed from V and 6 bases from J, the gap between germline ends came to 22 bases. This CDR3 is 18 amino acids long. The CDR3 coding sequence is TGTGCCAGCAGCCAAGTTCATACCTCTCCGGACCTATTCAATGAGCAGTTCTTC. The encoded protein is CASSQVHTSPDLFNEQFF.

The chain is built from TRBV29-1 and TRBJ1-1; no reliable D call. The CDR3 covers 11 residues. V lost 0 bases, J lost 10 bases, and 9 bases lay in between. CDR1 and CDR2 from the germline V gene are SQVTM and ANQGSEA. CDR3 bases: TGCAGCGTTGAAGACGGAAGGACAGCTTTCTTT. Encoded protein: CSVEDGRTAFF.

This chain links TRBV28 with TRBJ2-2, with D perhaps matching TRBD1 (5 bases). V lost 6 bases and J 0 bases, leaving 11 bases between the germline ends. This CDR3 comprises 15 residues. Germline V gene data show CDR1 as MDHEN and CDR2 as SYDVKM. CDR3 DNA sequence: TGTGCCAGCAGCTCCAGGGTTTCGAACACCGGGGAGCTGTTTTTT. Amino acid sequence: CASSSRVSNTGELFF.

The CDR3 DNA reads as TGTGCCAGTAGTATATGGCAGGGCCCGAGCGGGGAGCTGTTTTTT. This gives the protein CASSIWQGPSGELFF. The chain links TRBV19 to TRBJ2-2; perhaps TRBD1 as D (5 bases). Trimming took 2 bases from V and 7 from J, leaving 14 bases between them. The CDR3 is 15 amino acids. Germline V lookup: CDR1 LNHDA, CDR2 SQIVND (reference sequence).

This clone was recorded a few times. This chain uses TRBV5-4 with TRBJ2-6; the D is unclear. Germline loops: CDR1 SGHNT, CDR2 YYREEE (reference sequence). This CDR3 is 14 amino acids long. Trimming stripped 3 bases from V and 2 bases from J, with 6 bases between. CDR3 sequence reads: CASSSPAGANVLTF. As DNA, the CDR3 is TGTGCCAGCAGCTCCCCGGCTGGGGCCAACGTCCTGACTTTC.

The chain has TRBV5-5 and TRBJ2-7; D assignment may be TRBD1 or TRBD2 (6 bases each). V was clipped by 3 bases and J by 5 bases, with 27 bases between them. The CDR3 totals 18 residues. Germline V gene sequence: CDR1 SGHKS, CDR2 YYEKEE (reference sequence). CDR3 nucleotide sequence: TGTGCCAGCAGCTCGCTCCCTTTTCGGGGGCTAATCGTCCACGAGCAGTACTTC. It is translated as CASSSLPFRGLIVHEQYF.

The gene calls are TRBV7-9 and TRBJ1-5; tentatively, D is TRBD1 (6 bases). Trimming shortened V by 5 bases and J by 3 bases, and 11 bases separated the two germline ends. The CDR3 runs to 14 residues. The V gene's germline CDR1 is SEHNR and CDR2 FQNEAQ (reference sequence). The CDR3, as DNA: TGTGCCAGCAGCCCCACAGGGTCCAATCAGCCCCAGCATTTT. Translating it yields CASSPTGSNQPQHF. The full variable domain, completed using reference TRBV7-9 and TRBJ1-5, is DTGVSQNPRHKITKRGQNVTFRCDPISEHNRLYWYRQTLGQGPEFLTYFQNEAQLEKSRLLSDRFSAERPKGSFSTLEIQRTEQGDSAMYLCASSPTGSNQPQHFGDGTRLSIL.

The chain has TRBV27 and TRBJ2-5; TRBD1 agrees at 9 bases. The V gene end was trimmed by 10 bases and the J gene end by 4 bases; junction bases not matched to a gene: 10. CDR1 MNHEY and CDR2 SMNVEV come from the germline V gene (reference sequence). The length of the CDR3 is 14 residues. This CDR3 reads CATRLTGGGETQYF. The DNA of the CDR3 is TGTGCCACCAGATTGACAGGGGGTGGAGAGACCCAGTACTTC.

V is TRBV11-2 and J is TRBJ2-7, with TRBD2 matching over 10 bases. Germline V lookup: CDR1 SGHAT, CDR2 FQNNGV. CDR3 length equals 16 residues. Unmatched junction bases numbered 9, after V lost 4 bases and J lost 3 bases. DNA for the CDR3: TGTGCCAGCAGCTCCCGGCTAGCGGGGGCCAACTACGAGCAGTACTTC. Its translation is CASSSRLAGANYEQYF.

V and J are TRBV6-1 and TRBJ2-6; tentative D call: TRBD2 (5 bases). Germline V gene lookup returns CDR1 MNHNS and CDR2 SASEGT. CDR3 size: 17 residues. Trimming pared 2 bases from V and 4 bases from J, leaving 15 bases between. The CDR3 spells CASSEPPGLKGANVLTF. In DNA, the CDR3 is TGTGCCAGCAGTGAACCCCCGGGGTTGAAAGGGGCCAACGTCCTGACTTTC.

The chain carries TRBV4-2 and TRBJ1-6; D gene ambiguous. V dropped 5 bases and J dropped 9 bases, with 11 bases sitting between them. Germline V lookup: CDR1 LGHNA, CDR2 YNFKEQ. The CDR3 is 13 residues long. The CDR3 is CASSFGGGSPLHF. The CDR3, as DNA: TGTGCCAGCAGCTTCGGTGGAGGTTCACCCCTCCACTTT.

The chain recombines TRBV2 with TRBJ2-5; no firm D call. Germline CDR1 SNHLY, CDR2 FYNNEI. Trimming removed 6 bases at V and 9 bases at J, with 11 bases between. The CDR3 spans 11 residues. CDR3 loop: CASRVSGSQYF. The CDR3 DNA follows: TGTGCCAGCAGGGTATCTGGCTCCCAGTACTTC. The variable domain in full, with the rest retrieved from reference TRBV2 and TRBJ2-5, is EPEVTQTPSHQVTQMGQEVILRCVPISNHLYFYWYRQILGQKVEFLVSFYNNEISEKSEIFDDQFSVERPDGSNFTLKIRSTKLEDSAMYFCASRVSGSQYFGPGTRLLVL.

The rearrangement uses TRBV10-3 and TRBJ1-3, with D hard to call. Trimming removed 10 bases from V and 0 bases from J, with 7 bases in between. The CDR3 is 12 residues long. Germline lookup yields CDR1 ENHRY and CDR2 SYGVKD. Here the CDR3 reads CATTSSGNTIYF. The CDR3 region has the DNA TGTGCCACCACTTCCTCTGGAAACACCATATATTTT.

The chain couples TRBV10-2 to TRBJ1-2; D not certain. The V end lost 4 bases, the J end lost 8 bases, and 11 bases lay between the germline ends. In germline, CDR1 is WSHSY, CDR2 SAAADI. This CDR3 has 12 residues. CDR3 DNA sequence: TGCGCCAGCAGTGCCCTCAAGGAGGGCTACACCTTC. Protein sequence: CASSALKEGYTF.